This T cell receptor (beta chain) was profiled in a study of blood T cells in healthy people across ages. Background on the study: Template switching captured about one barcoded beta molecule per two T cells.

Caucasian individuals from Russia who were healthy and aged roughly 6 to 95 acted as donors. This clonotype was counted many times. Trimming left V 6 bases short and J 2 bases short, with 10 bases between. The CDR3 covers 13 residues. In germline, CDR1 is MDHEN, CDR2 SYDVKM. Alongside a J-beta primer mix, a sample-barcoded 5' primer served in a second PCR lasting about 7 to 12 cycles. Carrying 12 random nucleotides, a template-switch adaptor labeled each individual cDNA molecule. TCRdb reprocessed the 5' RACE reads with MiXCR, giving one entry per CDR3 protein. The repertoire holds roughly 1.9 million distinct CDR3 sequences, with roughly 43% as singletons.

The chain is built from TRBV28 and TRBJ2-5; D not certain. What was sequenced was blood. The TCR sequence derives from a human donor in good health. The CDR3 spells CASSFAAQETQYF. The CDR3 DNA reads as TGTGCCAGCAGCTTCGCGGCGCAAGAGACCCAGTACTTC.